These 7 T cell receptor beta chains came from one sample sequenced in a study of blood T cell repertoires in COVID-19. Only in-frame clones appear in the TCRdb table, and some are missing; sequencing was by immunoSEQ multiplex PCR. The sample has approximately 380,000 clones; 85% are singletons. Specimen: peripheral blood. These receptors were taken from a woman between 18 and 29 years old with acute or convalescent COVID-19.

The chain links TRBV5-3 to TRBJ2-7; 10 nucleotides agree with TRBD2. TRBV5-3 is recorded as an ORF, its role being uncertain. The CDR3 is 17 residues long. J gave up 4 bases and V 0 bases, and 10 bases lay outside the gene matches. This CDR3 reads CARSLASRAGGGYEQYF. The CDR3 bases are TGTGCCAGAAGCTTGGCCAGTAGAGCGGGAGGGGGGTACGAGCAGTACTTC.

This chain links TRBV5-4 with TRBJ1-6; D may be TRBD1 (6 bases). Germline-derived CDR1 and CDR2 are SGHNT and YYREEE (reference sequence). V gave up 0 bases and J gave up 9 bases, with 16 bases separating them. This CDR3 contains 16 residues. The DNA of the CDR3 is TGTGCCAGCAGCTTGGGGGGGCTTACGGGAAGTTCACCCCTCCACTTT. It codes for CASSLGGLTGSSPLHF.

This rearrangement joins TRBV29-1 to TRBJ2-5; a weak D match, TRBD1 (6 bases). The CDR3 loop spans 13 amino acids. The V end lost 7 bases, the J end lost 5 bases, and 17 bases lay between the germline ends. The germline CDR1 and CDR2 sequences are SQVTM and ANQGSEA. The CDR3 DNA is TGCAGCGGCAGAACAGGGTTTGGGGAGACCCAGTACTTC. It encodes CSGRTGFGETQYF. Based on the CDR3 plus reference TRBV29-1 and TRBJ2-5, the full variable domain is SAVISQKPSRDICQRGTSLTIQCQVDSQVTMMFWYRQQPGQSLTLIATANQGSEATYESGFVIDKFPISRPNLTFSTLTVSNMSPEDSSIYLCSGRTGFGETQYFGPGTRLLVL.

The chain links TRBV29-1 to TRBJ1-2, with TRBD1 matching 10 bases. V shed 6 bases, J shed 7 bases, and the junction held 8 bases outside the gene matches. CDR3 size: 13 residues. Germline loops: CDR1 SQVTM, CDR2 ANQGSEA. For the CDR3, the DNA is TGCAGCGTAACCTTGACAGGGGGCTTTGGCTACACCTTC. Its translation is CSVTLTGGFGYTF.

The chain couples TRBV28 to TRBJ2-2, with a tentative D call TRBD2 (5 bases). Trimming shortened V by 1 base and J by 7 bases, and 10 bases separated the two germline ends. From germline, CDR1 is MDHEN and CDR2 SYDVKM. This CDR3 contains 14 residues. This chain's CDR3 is CASSLSPEGGELFF. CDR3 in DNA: TGTGCCAGCAGTTTATCCCCCGAGGGCGGGGAGCTGTTTTTT.

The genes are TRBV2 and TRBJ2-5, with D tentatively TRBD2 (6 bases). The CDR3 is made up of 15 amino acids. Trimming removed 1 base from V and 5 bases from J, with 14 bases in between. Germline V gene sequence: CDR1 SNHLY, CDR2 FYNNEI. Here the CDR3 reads CASSEGRGSGETQYF. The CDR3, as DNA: TGTGCCAGCAGTGAAGGGCGGGGATCGGGGGAGACCCAGTACTTC.

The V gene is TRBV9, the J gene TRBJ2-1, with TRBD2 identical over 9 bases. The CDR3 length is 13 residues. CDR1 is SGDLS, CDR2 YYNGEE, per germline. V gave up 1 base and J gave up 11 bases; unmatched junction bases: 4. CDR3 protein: CASSVKRGAKQFF. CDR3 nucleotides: TGTGCCAGCAGCGTAAAGCGGGGGGCCAAGCAGTTCTTC.